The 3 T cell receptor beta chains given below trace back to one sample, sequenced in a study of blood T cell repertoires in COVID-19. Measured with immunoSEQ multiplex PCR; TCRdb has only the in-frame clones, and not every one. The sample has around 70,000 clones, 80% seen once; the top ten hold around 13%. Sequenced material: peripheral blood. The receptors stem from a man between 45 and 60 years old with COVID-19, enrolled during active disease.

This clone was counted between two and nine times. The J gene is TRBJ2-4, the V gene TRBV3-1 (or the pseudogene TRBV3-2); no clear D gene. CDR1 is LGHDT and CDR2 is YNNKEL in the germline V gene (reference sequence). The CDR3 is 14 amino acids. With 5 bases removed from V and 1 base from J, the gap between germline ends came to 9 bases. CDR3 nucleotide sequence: TGTGCCAGCAGCAGAGGAATGGCCAAAAACATTCAGTACTTC. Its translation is CASSRGMAKNIQYF.

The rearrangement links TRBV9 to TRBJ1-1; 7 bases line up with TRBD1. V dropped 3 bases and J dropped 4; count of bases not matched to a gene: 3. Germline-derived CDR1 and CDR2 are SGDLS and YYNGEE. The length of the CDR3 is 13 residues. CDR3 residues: CASSATGATEAFF. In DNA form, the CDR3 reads TGTGCCAGCAGCGCTACAGGGGCCACTGAAGCTTTCTTT.

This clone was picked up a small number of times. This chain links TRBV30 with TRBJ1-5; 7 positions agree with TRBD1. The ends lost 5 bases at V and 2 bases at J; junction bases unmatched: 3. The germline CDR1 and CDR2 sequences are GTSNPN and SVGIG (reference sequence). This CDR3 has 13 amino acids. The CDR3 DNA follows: TGTGCCTGGGACACAGGGGGCAATCAGCCCCAGCATTTT. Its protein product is CAWDTGGNQPQHF.